This T cell receptor beta chain came from a study of blood T cell repertoires in COVID-19. Study-wide background: Sample material is recorded as cDNA or gDNA derived from T cells, B-cell-depleted T cells, or PBMCs.

The V and J ends lost 5 bases and 7 bases respectively, with 8 bases between them. This CDR3 spans 11 amino acids. Repertoires were generated with immunoSEQ multiplex PCR, while TCRdb's copy carries only in-frame clones and drops some. The repertoire holds about 170,000 clones, with around 81% as singletons. This clone was seen a single time. The specimen was peripheral blood. The gene calls are TRBV12-3 or TRBV12-4 and TRBJ1-2; no firm D call. The TCR originated in a woman older than 75 with COVID-19, enrolled during active disease. The CDR3 loop is CASSTEGGYTF. CDR3 in DNA: TGTGCCAGCAGTACAGAAGGTGGCTACACCTTC.